This TCR beta chain was retrieved from a study of shared clonotypes between healthy human individuals. Study background: The study used three CD4 naive, three CD4 memory, two CD8 naive and one CD8 memory plate per donor.

Study-wide findings and caveats: Clonotype sharing across a few donors was observed for 4.5% to 6.5% of naive CD4 clonotypes.

Replicate PCRs from sorted subsets contained around 200 ng DNA, which is 30,000 to 35,000 T cell genomes. Generated by immunoSEQ multiplex PCR, the TCRdb table keeps only in-frame clones and is missing some. The data hold over 850,000 clones, with 70% to 80% observed a single time. Germline V gene lookup returns CDR1 ENHRY and CDR2 SYGVKD. The CDR3 has 12 amino acids. V lost 5 bases to trimming and J lost 7 bases, with 11 bases between them. With regard to this clone: The antigen is undetermined.

The investigators split CD4+ cells into a CD45RA+ naive subset and a CD45RA-negative memory subset. The sequenced sample was memory CD4+ T cells from PBMCs. The subset is: CD45RA-negative fraction. The sequence came from a man in his late teens or twenties in good health. Some clones in this sample may be carry-over from other donors' samples. V is TRBV10-3 and J is TRBJ1-2; tentative D call: TRBD1 (6 bases). CDR3 residues: CAISFNRAGYTF. As DNA, the CDR3 is TGTGCCATCAGTTTTAACAGGGCTGGCTACACCTTC.